The rows below give T cell receptor beta chains drawn from one sample of a study of CD8 T cells in Susac syndrome. TCRdb recomputed calls from the immunoSEQ multiplex PCR reads with MiXCR, one row per CDR3 protein. This table holds under 200,000 distinct CDR3 sequences, roughly 95% found once. Sample: CD4+ T cells from PBMCs. The receptors shown here come from a human donor in good health. CDR3s include the opening cysteine and the closing phenylalanine or tryptophan. The D gene is left open where the match is weak. Rows may omit the clone size; those that give it use once, few, many or a size class.

>TRBJ1-1|TRBV3-1|TRBD1|once
CASSLGTGNMNTEAFF
TGTGCCAGCAGCCTAGGGACAGGGAATATGAACACTGAAGCTTTCTTT
>TRBJ2-5|TRBV20-1|.|.
CSARVTSDVETQYF
TGCAGTGCTAGAGTGACCAGCGACGTCGAGACCCAGTACTTC
>TRBJ2-7|TRBV4-3|.|.
CASSQENSSGDEQYF
TGCGCCAGCAGCCAAGAAAACAGCTCCGGGGACGAGCAGTACTTC
>TRBJ2-3|TRBV6-5|.|few
CASSRRGTDTQYF
TGTGCCAGCAGTCGACGGGGCACAGATACGCAGTATTTT
>TRBJ1-5|TRBV19|TRBD1|.
CASSALGAGGSQPQHF
TGTGCCAGTAGCGCCCTCGGGGCAGGGGGCTCCCAGCCCCAGCATTTT
>TRBJ1-2|TRBV27|.|.
CASSLKGIHGYTF
TGTGCCAGCAGTTTAAAAGGGATCCATGGCTACACCTTC
>TRBJ1-1|TRBV9|.|.
CASSPRGAANTEAFF
TGTGCCAGCAGCCCTCGAGGCGCGGCAAACACTGAAGCTTTCTTT
>TRBJ2-1|TRBV5-4|TRBD2|.
CASSKGLAGTSYNEQFF
TGTGCCAGCAGTAAGGGACTAGCGGGGACATCCTACAATGAGCAGTTCTTC
>TRBJ2-5|TRBV24-1|TRBD1|.
CATSDPGQGAETQYF
TGTGCCACCAGTGACCCAGGACAGGGAGCAGAGACCCAGTACTTC
>TRBJ1-1|TRBV4-1|TRBD1|once
CASSQVVGTGLMNTEAFF
TGCGCCAGCAGCCAAGTAGTCGGGACAGGGCTCATGAACACTGAAGCTTTCTTT
>TRBJ1-5|TRBV7-9|.|.
CASSINGGRPQHF
TGTGCCAGCAGCATCAACGGCGGGAGGCCCCAGCATTTT
>TRBJ2-7|TRBV23-1|.|.
CASSSDGPGEQYF
TGCGCCAGCAGTTCGGACGGCCCGGGGGAGCAGTACTTC
>TRBJ1-1|TRBV3-1|.|.
CASSQDLDLGEAFF
TGTGCCAGCAGCCAAGATTTGGACTTGGGGGAAGCTTTCTTT
>TRBJ1-6|TRBV29-1|.|.
CSASVGGVGDSPLHF
TGCAGCGCTTCCGTTGGCGGAGTAGGGGATTCACCCCTCCACTTT
>TRBJ1-2|TRBV3-1|.|.
CASSQGQLDYGYTF
TGTGCCAGCAGCCAAGGTCAGCTGGACTATGGCTACACCTTC
>TRBJ1-2|TRBV9|.|.
CASSVGAGNYGYTF
TGTGCCAGCAGCGTCGGGGCGGGTAACTATGGCTACACCTTC
>TRBJ2-3|TRBV4-3|.|.
CASSQGRLADTQYF
TGCGCCAGCAGCCAAGGAAGACTAGCAGATACGCAGTATTTT
>TRBJ1-1|TRBV3-1|TRBD1|.
CASSRQGKAFF
TGTGCCAGCAGCCGACAGGGGAAAGCTTTCTTT
>TRBJ2-7|TRBV11-3|.|once
CASSLRWRGEQYF
TGTGCCAGCAGCTTACGATGGCGGGGCGAGCAGTACTTC
>TRBJ2-1|TRBV30|TRBD2|.
CAWNPGASGGKFF
TGTGCCTGGAACCCTGGGGCTAGCGGTGGGAAGTTCTTC
>TRBJ2-3|TRBV5-4|TRBD1|.
CASSLGQGSTDTQYF
TGTGCCAGCAGCTTGGGACAGGGGAGCACAGATACGCAGTATTTT
>TRBJ2-5|TRBV20-1|TRBD1|.
CSARPHRGQETQYF
TGCAGTGCTAGACCCCACAGGGGACAAGAGACCCAGTACTTC
>TRBJ1-1|TRBV29-1|.|few
CSVRHLNTEAFF
TGCAGCGTAAGACACCTGAACACTGAAGCTTTCTTT
>TRBJ1-2|TRBV20-1|TRBD1|.
CSARVTGTGHNYGYTF
TGCAGTGCTAGAGTAACCGGGACAGGACACAACTATGGCTACACCTTC
>TRBJ1-4|TRBV27|.|.
CASSLNVNTGKLFF
TGTGCCAGCAGTTTAAACGTCAATACGGGAAAACTGTTTTTT
>TRBJ1-5|TRBV20-1|.|.
CSARDGDQPQHF
TGCAGTGCCAGAGACGGTGATCAGCCCCAGCATTTT
>TRBJ2-5|TRBV5-6|.|.
CASSLGEEEETQYF
TGTGCCAGCAGCTTGGGGGAAGAGGAAGAGACCCAGTACTTC
>TRBJ1-2|TRBV29-1|TRBD1|.
CSVAQGANYGYTF
TGCAGCGTTGCCCAGGGGGCTAACTATGGCTACACCTTC
>TRBJ2-3|TRBV20-1|.|once
CSALPHLGIDTQYF
TGCAGTGCCCTCCCTCACCTGGGGATAGATACGCAGTATTTT
>TRBJ1-3|TRBV29-1|.|.
CSGLAGPNTIYF
TGCAGCGGATTAGCAGGTCCAAACACCATATATTTT
>TRBJ2-5|TRBV20-1|TRBD1|.
CSARPDRAQETQYF
TGCAGTGCTAGACCGGACAGGGCACAAGAGACCCAGTACTTC
>TRBJ1-5|TRBV3-1|.|.
CASSNDKEQPQHF
TGTGCCAGCAGCAATGATAAGGAGCAGCCCCAGCATTTT
>TRBJ2-3|TRBV12-3/TRBV12-4|TRBD2|.
CASTRGGRAGTQYF
TGTGCCAGCACCCGGGGCGGGAGGGCCGGTACGCAGTATTTT
>TRBJ2-7|TRBV2|TRBD1|.
CASSTGTGGYEQYF
TGTGCCAGCAGTACCGGGACAGGGGGATACGAGCAGTACTTC
>TRBJ2-2|TRBV4-3|.|.
CASSQGGALTGELFF
TGCGCCAGCAGCCAAGGGGGGGCCCTCACCGGGGAGCTGTTTTTT
>TRBJ1-1|TRBV7-2|.|.
CASSLALRGTEAFF
TGTGCCAGCAGCTTAGCCCTTCGAGGCACTGAAGCTTTCTTT
>TRBJ2-5|TRBV29-1|.|.
CSVGELEGTQYF
TGCAGCGTTGGGGAGCTAGAGGGGACCCAGTACTTC
>TRBJ1-1|TRBV20-1|TRBD1|.
CSAGTGNTEAFF
TGCAGTGCTGGGACAGGGAACACTGAAGCTTTCTTT
>TRBJ1-5|TRBV7-9|.|.
CASSPPGGHNQPQHF
TGTGCCAGCAGCCCCCCGGGCGGCCACAATCAGCCCCAGCATTTT
>TRBJ1-2|TRBV6-5|.|.
CASISGVLPNYGYTF
TGTGCCAGCATCTCCGGAGTTCTTCCTAACTATGGCTACACCTTC
>TRBJ1-2|TRBV30|.|.
CAWSVGQTHGYTF
TGTGCCTGGAGTGTAGGACAAACCCATGGCTACACCTTC
>TRBJ2-6|TRBV9|TRBD1|.
CASSVASQGAGANVLTF
TGTGCCAGCAGCGTAGCTTCCCAGGGGGCTGGGGCCAACGTCCTGACTTTC
>TRBJ2-1|TRBV27|.|.
CASSLFTAAAANEQFF
TGTGCCAGCAGTTTATTTACAGCGGCCGCGGCCAATGAGCAGTTCTTC
>TRBJ2-1|TRBV20-1|TRBD2|.
CSARNDAGLAALYEQFF
TGCAGTGCTAGGAACGATGCGGGACTAGCGGCCCTCTATGAGCAGTTCTTC
>TRBJ2-1|TRBV28|TRBD2|.
CASSLSAGVYEQFF
TGTGCCAGCAGTTTATCGGCGGGAGTCTATGAGCAGTTCTTC